A few counts support the clone carrying this T cell receptor (beta chain). No antigen is known for it. Produced via immunoSEQ multiplex PCR; TCRdb's table is partial and in-frame only. Among approximately 29,000 clones listed, approximately 78% were seen once. The germline V gene encodes CDR1 MNHNS and CDR2 SASEGT. The V end lost 5 bases, the J end lost 0 bases, and 11 bases lay between the germline ends. The CDR3 is made up of 14 amino acids. These data originate in a study of T cells in localized non-small cell lung cancer. Study observations and caveats: Uninvolved adjacent lung showed peak T cell clonality, exceeding tumor.

Sample: peripheral blood, taken before any cancer treatment. The V gene is TRBV6-1, the J gene TRBJ2-7, with D possibly being TRBD1 (5 bases). This TCR was sampled from a male donor aged 60 or over with stage II squamous cell lung carcinoma. The CDR3 spells CASSPDRYSYEQYF. In nucleotides, the CDR3 is TGTGCCAGCAGTCCCGACAGATACTCCTACGAGCAGTACTTC.